The clone carrying this T cell receptor (beta chain) was detected ten times or more. Its antigen is currently unknown. Trimming removed 3 bases from V and 6 bases from J, with 12 bases in between. Germline lookup yields CDR1 MGHRA and CDR2 YSYEKL. The CDR3 runs 15 residues. This sample was taken from a study of T cells after yellow fever vaccination. A single record per CDR3 protein comes from TCRdb applying MiXCR to the 5' RACE reads. Of about 120,000 distinct CDR3 sequences in the sample, 8% to 10% were seen once. The study, taken as a whole, reports: Researchers cautioned that FACS-sorted repertoires could harbor abundant clonotypes contaminating from the bulk population. After the booster, approximately 96% of CD4 and 75% to 90% of CD8 primary-response clones were re-detected.

This sequence originates from a man between 18 and 29 years old who received the YFV17D yellow fever vaccine. V and J are TRBV4-1 and TRBJ1-6; tentative D call: TRBD1 (6 bases). Here the sequenced sample was CD8+ T cells sorted from PBMCs, taken on the day of the yellow fever booster vaccination. The CDR3 is CASSHSQGFNSPLHF. Here the CDR3 DNA reads TGCGCCAGCAGCCACTCGCAGGGGTTTAATTCACCCCTCCACTTT.